This T cell receptor beta chain came from a study of CD8 T cells in ankylosing spondylitis. Study-wide results and caveats: Significant enrichment of disease-linked clones was reportedly seen in matched ankylosing spondylitis synovial fluid. Ankylosing spondylitis blood appeared to carry a characteristic TCR beta motif of roughly eight highly homologous variants.

TCRdb ran MiXCR on the 5' RACE reads and lists one entry per CDR3 protein. The top ten hold around 19% of the sample, which has roughly 670,000 distinct CDR3 sequences, 19% seen once. This clonotype turned up a few times. Its target is unknown. The sequence was obtained from a male donor with ankylosing spondylitis. The sample comprised blood, either unsorted or a sorted T cell fraction (not recorded which).

The CDR3 nucleotides are TGTGCCAGCAGCATAGCGGGAGGCAATGAGCAGTTCTTC. Translated, it gives CASSIAGGNEQFF. The chain is built from TRBV6-2 or TRBV6-3 and TRBJ2-1, with 10 nucleotides matching TRBD2. In germline, CDR1 is MNHEY, CDR2 SVGEGT. The CDR3 is 13 residues long. V shed 6 bases and J 6 bases; nucleotides not matched to a gene: 2.